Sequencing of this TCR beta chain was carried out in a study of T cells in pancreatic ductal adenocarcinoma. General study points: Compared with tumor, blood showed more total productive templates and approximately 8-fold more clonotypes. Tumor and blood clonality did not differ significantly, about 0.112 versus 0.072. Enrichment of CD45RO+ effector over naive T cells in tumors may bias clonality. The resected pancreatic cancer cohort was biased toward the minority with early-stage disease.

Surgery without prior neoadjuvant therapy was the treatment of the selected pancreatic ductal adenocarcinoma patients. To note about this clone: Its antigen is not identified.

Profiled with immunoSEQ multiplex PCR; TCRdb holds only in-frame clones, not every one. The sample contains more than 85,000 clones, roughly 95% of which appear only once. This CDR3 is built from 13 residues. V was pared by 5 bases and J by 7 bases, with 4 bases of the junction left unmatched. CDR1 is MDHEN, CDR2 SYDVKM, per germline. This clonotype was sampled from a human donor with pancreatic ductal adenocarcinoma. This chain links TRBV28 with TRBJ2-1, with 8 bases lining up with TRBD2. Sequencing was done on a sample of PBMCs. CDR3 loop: CASSSGSLNEQFF. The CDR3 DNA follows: TGTGCCAGCAGTAGCGGGAGTTTAAATGAGCAGTTCTTC.